The TCR beta chain under discussion was sequenced for a study of T cell changes during pregnancy in multiple sclerosis. This clone showed up just once. Germline V gene lookup returns CDR1 MNHNS and CDR2 SASEGT. This CDR3 is 15 amino acids long. V was pared by 3 bases and J by 0 bases, with 9 bases between. TCRdb keeps only in-frame clones here, not all; method: immunoSEQ multiplex PCR. This sample has approximately 13,000 clones, with approximately 95% found just once. V and J are TRBV6-1 and TRBJ1-3; weak D call: TRBD1 (6 bases). The sequences come from peripheral blood, collected in the second trimester of pregnancy. The sequence came from a female donor in good health, enrolled as a control in a pregnancy study. This chain's CDR3 is CASSETGASGNTIYF. In nucleotides, the CDR3 is TGTGCCAGCAGTGAGACAGGAGCCTCTGGAAACACCATATATTTT.